This TCR beta chain originates from a study of persistence of HIV-infected CD4 T cells. About the study: Blood samples, up to 180 mL, came from multiple time points, except a couple of leukapheresis donors sampled once. Findings and caveats of the study: TCRbeta richness was lower in CMV- and Gag-responding cells than in anti-CD3/anti-CD28-responding cells.

Comments on this clone: Its antigen is still unknown.

Sequencing used immunoSEQ version 4 in survey mode. The method was immunoSEQ multiplex PCR; TCRdb's version includes in-frame clones alone and lacks a portion of them. This sample has 25,000 to 30,000 clones; roughly four fifths occur once, and the top ten carry around 4.6%. CDR1 is KGHDR, CDR2 SFDVKD, per germline. There are 16 residues in the CDR3. V lost 5 bases to trimming and J lost 6 bases; unmatched junction nucleotides: 14. Cells were stimulated with CMV-infected fibroblast lysates at about 10 ug/mL. Memory cells lacking CD40L and CD69 with high CD45RO were sorted. The TCR was taken from an adult man with HIV who was CMV-seropositive. J is TRBJ1-2 and V is TRBV24-1; 7 bases are shared with TRBD1. Sequencing was performed on CD4+ T cells sorted from PBMCs after roughly 17-hour stimulation, taken from a patient who received antiretroviral therapy. The CDR3 sequence is CATSGGTDWTLNGYTF. DNA of the CDR3: TGTGCCACCAGTGGCGGGACAGATTGGACTTTAAATGGCTACACCTTC.